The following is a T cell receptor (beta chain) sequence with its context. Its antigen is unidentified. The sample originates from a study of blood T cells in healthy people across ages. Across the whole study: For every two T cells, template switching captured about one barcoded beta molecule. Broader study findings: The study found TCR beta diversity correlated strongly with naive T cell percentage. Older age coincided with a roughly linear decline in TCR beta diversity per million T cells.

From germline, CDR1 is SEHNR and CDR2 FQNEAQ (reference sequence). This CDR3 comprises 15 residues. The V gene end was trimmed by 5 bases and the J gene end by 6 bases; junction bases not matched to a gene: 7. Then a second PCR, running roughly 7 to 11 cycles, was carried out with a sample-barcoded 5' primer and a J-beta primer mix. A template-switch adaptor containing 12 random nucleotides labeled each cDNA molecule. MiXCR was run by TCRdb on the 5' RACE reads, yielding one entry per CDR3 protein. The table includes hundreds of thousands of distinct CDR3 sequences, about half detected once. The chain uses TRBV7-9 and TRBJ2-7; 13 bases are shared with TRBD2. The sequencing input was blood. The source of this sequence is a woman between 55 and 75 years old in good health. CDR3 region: CASSQPGLAGTEQYF. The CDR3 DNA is TGTGCCAGCAGCCAGCCGGGACTAGCGGGAACCGAGCAGTACTTC.